This TCR beta chain was sequenced in a study of shared clonotypes between healthy human individuals. On the study more broadly: Serving as donors were two women and a few men, whose ages spanned 18 to 49. Per donor, three plates held CD4 naive cells, three held CD4 memory, two held CD8 naive and one held CD8 memory.

Clones were read by immunoSEQ multiplex PCR, and TCRdb kept only the in-frame ones, dropping some. The sample holds about 2,500,000 clones; around 90% are singletons and the top ten take over 0.12%. The V end was cut by 4 bases, the J end by 6 bases, with 20 bases between. CDR1 is MGHRA, CDR2 YSYEKL, per germline. CDR3 length: 16 amino acids. The sequencing input was naive CD4+ T cells sorted from blood. Indicated subset: CD45RA+ positively selected. The TCR sequence derives from a man younger than 35 in good health. V and J are TRBV4-1 and TRBJ2-3; D possibly corresponds to TRBD1 (5 bases). The DNA for the CDR3 is TGCGCCAGCAGCCCAAGATATACAGGTGGTTCCGATACGCAGTATTTT. Translation gives CASSPRYTGGSDTQYF.